The 19 T cell receptor beta chains below were found in one sample sequenced in a study of long-term antiretroviral therapy in people with HIV. Version v3.0 of the immunoSEQ assay was performed at survey level. TCRdb's table, derived via immunoSEQ multiplex PCR, lists solely in-frame clones and lacks some. The table shows about 21,000 clones, with roughly 84% occurring only once. The sample consisted of unsorted PBMCs, taken at the start of antiretroviral therapy. The origin of the receptors is a man aged 45-65 years with HIV.

The rearrangement uses TRBV7-8 and TRBJ1-1, with no clear D. The CDR3 has 15 amino acids. Trimming shortened V by 1 base and J by 4 bases, and 13 bases separated the two germline ends. Germline CDR1 reads SGHVS; CDR2 reads FQNEAQ. The CDR3 is CASSLGTPSGTEAFF. The CDR3 DNA is TGTGCCAGCAGCTTAGGGACCCCCTCCGGCACTGAAGCTTTCTTT.

The chain uses TRBV27 and TRBJ1-4; 9 bases are shared with TRBD1. Germline V gives CDR1 MNHEY, CDR2 SMNVEV (reference sequence). Trimming at V came to 2 bases and at J to 8 bases, leaving 9 bases not matched to a gene. The CDR3 loop spans 16 amino acids. Here the CDR3 DNA reads TGTGCCAGCAGTTTAGTAACCGGGACAGGGCCCGAAAAACTGTTTTTT. Protein: CASSLVTGTGPEKLFF.

Regarding this clone: The same CDR3 also results from other DNA sequences found in this sample. The V call is TRBV18, the J call TRBJ1-5, with a tentative D call TRBD1 (6 bases). The CDR3 contains 15 residues. Germline lookup yields CDR1 KGHSH and CDR2 LQKENI. Trimming took off 3 bases at V and 0 bases at J, with 9 bases between the two ends. CDR3 sequence (DNA): TGTGCCAGCTCACCTAGGACAGCTAGCAATCAGCCCCAGCATTTT. It translates to CASSPRTASNQPQHF.

CDR3 in DNA: TGCGCCAGCAGTTCGGGACTAGCGTCGGCCACCGGGGAGCTGTTTTTT. The encoded protein is CASSSGLASATGELFF. The chain uses TRBV4-3 and TRBJ2-2, with 10 bases fitting TRBD2. The CDR3 is made up of 16 amino acids. V gave up 6 bases and J gave up 4 bases; unmatched junction bases: 8. Germline loops: CDR1 LGHNA, CDR2 YSLEER.

Concerning this clone: One junction end disagrees with the germline gene, perhaps due to a read error. This sequence joins TRBV6-1 and TRBJ2-7; 7 bases agree with TRBD1. This CDR3 has 17 residues. Germline CDR1 reads MNHNS; CDR2 reads SASEGT. Here the CDR3 reads CAISESTGFRQWYEQYF. The CDR3 DNA sequence: TGTGCCATCAGTGAGTCGACAGGGTTCCGGCAGTGGTACGAGCAGTACTTC.

The chain couples TRBV28 to TRBJ1-3, with a possible D match to TRBD1 (5 bases). Germline CDR1 is MDHEN and CDR2 is SYDVKM. The CDR3 has 17 residues. The V gene lost 3 bases and the J gene lost 0 bases, with 15 bases spanning the gap. The CDR3 DNA reads TGTGCCAGCAGTTTCGCCAGGGAAGGTTACTCTGGAAACACCATATATTTT. Protein product: CASSFAREGYSGNTIYF. Full variable domain (rest looked up from reference TRBV28 and TRBJ1-3): DVKVTQSSRYLVKRTGEKVFLECVQDMDHENMFWYRQDPGLGLRLIYFSYDVKMKEKGDIPEGYSVSREKKERFSLILESASTNQTSMYLCASSFAREGYSGNTIYFGEGSWLTVV.

In this sample, this clone turned up once. The chain joins TRBV18 to TRBJ2-1; D is uncertain. In germline, CDR1 is KGHSH, CDR2 LQKENI. CDR3 size: 16 residues. Trimming cost V 1 base and J 0 bases, with 10 bases left between them. The DNA of the CDR3 is TGTGCCAGCTCACCACGTCGCGGACCCTCCTACAATGAGCAGTTCTTC. This gives the protein CASSPRRGPSYNEQFF. Based on the CDR3 plus reference TRBV18 and TRBJ2-1, the full variable domain is NAGVMQNPRHLVRRRGQEARLRCSPMKGHSHVYWYRQLPEEGLKFMVYLQKENIIDESGMPKERFSAEFPKEGPSILRIQQVVRGDSAAYFCASSPRRGPSYNEQFFGPGTRLTVL.

There are a few counts of this clone. CDR3 nucleotides: TGTGCCACCTCAGGGGATCTGGGTAGCAATCAGCCCCAGCATTTT. Translated: CATSGDLGSNQPQHF. The chain carries TRBV7-2 and TRBJ1-5, with D tentatively TRBD1 (6 bases). Germline loops: CDR1 SGHTA, CDR2 FQGNSA. Trimming shortened V by 10 bases and J by 0 bases, and 16 bases separated the two germline ends. This CDR3 contains 15 residues.

This clone is deemed medium-sized. The V gene is TRBV2, the J gene TRBJ2-2; no reliable D call. This CDR3 contains 15 residues. Looked up from germline, CDR1 is SNHLY and CDR2 is FYNNEI. V was shortened by 7 bases and J by 3 bases, with 15 bases between the two germline ends. In nucleotides, the CDR3 is TGTGCCAGCATCCCTAAGGGCACCTACACCGGGGAGCTGTTTTTT. Translated, it gives CASIPKGTYTGELFF.

The chain carries TRBV14 and TRBJ2-7; D is uncertain. This CDR3 has 13 amino acids. The germline CDR1 and CDR2 sequences are SGHDN and FVKESK. Trimming took 0 bases from V and 6 from J, leaving 9 bases between them. Here the CDR3 reads CASSQDFAREQYF. The CDR3 coding sequence is TGTGCCAGCAGCCAAGATTTTGCCCGCGAGCAGTACTTC. The full variable domain, rest sourced from reference TRBV14 and TRBJ2-7, is EAGVTQFPSHSVIEKGQTVTLRCDPISGHDNLYWYRRVMGKEIKFLLHFVKESKQDESGMPNNRFLAERTGGTYSTLKVQPAELEDSGVYFCASSQDFAREQYFGPGTRLTVT.

The V gene is TRBV6-5, the J gene TRBJ1-3; D unresolved. With 0 bases removed from V and 2 bases from J, the gap between germline ends came to 8 bases. The CDR3 loop spans 15 amino acids. Germline V gene lookup returns CDR1 MNHEY and CDR2 SVGAGI. CDR3 sequence: CASSYSIRAGNTIYF. CDR3 nucleotides: TGTGCCAGCAGTTACTCGATAAGGGCTGGAAACACCATATATTTT.

The V gene is TRBV6-6, the J gene TRBJ1-2; maybe TRBD1 (6 bases). This CDR3 spans 14 amino acids. With 5 bases removed from V and 4 bases from J, the gap between germline ends came to 14 bases. The germline V gene encodes CDR1 MNHNY and CDR2 SVGAGI (reference sequence). The DNA of the CDR3 is TGTGCCAGCAGTATCCCGGGACACTTCTATGGCTACACCTTC. Protein product: CASSIPGHFYGYTF.

V usage is TRBV7-9 and J usage is TRBJ1-5, with 12 nucleotides matching TRBD1. CDR3 size: 16 residues. V gave up 1 base and J gave up 6 bases; unmatched junction bases: 4. CDR1 and CDR2 (germline): SEHNR, FQNEAQ (reference sequence). Here the CDR3 reads CASSLGGDRGLQPQHF. The CDR3 DNA sequence: TGTGCCAGCAGCTTAGGTGGGGACAGGGGGCTTCAGCCCCAGCATTTT. Variable domain in full (rest from reference TRBV7-9 and TRBJ1-5): DTGVSQNPRHKITKRGQNVTFRCDPISEHNRLYWYRQTLGQGPEFLTYFQNEAQLEKSRLLSDRFSAERPKGSFSTLEIQRTEQGDSAMYLCASSLGGDRGLQPQHFGDGTRLSIL.

This clone appeared a few times. The rearrangement uses TRBV10-3 and TRBJ2-7, with 9 bases matching TRBD1. Germline V gene sequence: CDR1 ENHRY, CDR2 SYGVKD. V trimming: 3 bases; J trimming: 5 bases; junction bases outside the gene matches: 5. CDR3 length: 14 residues. The CDR3 coding sequence is TGTGCCATCAGTGAAAGGGGACAGGGAAACGAGCAGTACTTC. Translating gives CAISERGQGNEQYF.

The chain has TRBV7-9 and TRBJ1-4; D is unclear. The CDR3 runs 14 residues. Trimming removed 2 bases at V and 8 bases at J, with 12 bases between. Germline values: CDR1 SEHNR, CDR2 FQNEAQ (reference sequence). The CDR3 sequence is CASSLMIGSEKLFF. The CDR3 coding sequence is TGTGCCAGCAGCTTAATGATCGGGAGCGAAAAACTGTTTTTT. Full variable domain (remainder filled in from reference TRBV7-9 and TRBJ1-4): DTGVSQNPRHKITKRGQNVTFRCDPISEHNRLYWYRQTLGQGPEFLTYFQNEAQLEKSRLLSDRFSAERPKGSFSTLEIQRTEQGDSAMYLCASSLMIGSEKLFFGSGTQLSVL.

This clone was counted a single time. The chain joins TRBV6-4 to TRBJ2-1; D remains ambiguous. The CDR3 contains 13 residues. V dropped 4 bases and J dropped 2 bases, with 6 bases sitting between them. Germline values: CDR1 MRHNA, CDR2 SNTAGT. The CDR3 nucleotides are TGTGCCAGCAGTGGCGAACCCTACAATGAGCAGTTCTTC. This codes for CASSGEPYNEQFF.

The rearrangement links TRBV2 to TRBJ2-1, with TRBD1 identical over 7 bases. J lost 7 bases, V lost 5 bases, and 5 bases had no gene match. Germline V gene sequence: CDR1 SNHLY, CDR2 FYNNEI. The CDR3 runs to 13 residues. CDR3: CASSTGTDNEQFF. The CDR3 bases are TGTGCCAGCAGTACGGGGACAGATAATGAGCAGTTCTTC.

V is TRBV11-3 and J is TRBJ1-4; 10 positions agree with TRBD1. Germline V gives CDR1 SGHNT, CDR2 YENEEA. The CDR3 contains 14 residues. Trimming removed 6 bases from V and 6 bases from J; junction bases left unmatched: 4. The chain's CDR3 is CASRFGQGDEKLFF. The DNA for the CDR3 is TGTGCCAGCAGATTCGGACAGGGGGATGAAAAACTGTTTTTT.

J is TRBJ1-6 and V is TRBV19; D perhaps matches TRBD1 (6 bases). V dropped 6 bases and J dropped 9 bases, with 18 bases sitting between them. The CDR3 consists of 15 residues. Looked up from germline, CDR1 is LNHDA and CDR2 is SQIVND (reference sequence). The DNA for the CDR3 is TGTGCCAGTAGCACCTCCGAGGGGGATGGTTCACCCCTCCACTTT. Amino acids: CASSTSEGDGSPLHF.